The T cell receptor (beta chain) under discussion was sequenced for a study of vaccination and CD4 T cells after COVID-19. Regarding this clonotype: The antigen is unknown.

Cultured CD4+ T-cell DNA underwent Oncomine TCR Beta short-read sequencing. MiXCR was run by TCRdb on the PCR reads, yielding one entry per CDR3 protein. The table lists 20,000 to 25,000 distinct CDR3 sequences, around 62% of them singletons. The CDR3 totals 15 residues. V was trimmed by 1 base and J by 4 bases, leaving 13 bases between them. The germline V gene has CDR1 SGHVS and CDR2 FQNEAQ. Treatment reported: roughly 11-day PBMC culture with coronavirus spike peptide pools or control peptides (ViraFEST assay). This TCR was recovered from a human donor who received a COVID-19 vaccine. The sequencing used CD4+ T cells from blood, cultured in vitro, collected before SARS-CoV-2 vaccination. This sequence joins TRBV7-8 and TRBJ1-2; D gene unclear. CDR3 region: CASSLDGSRPYGYTF. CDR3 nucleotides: TGTGCCAGCAGCTTAGATGGGTCCAGACCCTATGGCTACACCTTC.